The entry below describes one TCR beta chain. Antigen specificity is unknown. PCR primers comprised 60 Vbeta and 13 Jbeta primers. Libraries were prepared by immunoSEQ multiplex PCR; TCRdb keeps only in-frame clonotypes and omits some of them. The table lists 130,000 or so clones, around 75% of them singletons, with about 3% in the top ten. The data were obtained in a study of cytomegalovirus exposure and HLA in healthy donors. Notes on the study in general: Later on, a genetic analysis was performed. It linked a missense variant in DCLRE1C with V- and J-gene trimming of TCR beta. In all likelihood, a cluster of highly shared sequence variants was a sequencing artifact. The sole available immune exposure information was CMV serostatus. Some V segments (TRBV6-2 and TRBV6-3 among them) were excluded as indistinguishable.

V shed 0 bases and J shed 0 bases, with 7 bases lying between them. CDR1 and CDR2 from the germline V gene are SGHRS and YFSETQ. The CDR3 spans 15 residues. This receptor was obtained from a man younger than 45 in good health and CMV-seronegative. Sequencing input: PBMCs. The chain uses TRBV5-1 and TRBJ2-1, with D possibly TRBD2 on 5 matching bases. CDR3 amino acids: CASSLETSSYNEQFF. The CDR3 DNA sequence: TGCGCCAGCAGCTTGGAAACTAGCTCCTACAATGAGCAGTTCTTC.